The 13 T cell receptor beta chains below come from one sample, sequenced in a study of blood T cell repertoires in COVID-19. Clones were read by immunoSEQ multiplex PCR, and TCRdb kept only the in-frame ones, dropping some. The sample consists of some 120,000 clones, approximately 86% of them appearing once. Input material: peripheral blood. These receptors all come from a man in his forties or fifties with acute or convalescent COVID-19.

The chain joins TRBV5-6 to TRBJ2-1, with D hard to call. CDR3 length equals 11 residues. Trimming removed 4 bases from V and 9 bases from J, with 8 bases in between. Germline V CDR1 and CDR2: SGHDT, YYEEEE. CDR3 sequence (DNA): TGTGCCAGCAGCCTTACAGCTGAGCAGTTCTTC. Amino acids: CASSLTAEQFF.

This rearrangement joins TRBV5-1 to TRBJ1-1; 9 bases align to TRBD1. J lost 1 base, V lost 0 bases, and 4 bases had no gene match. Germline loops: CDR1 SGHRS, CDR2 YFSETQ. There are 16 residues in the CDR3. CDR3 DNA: TGCGCCAGCAGCTTGGGGACAGGGGTTCGGAACACTGAAGCTTTCTTT. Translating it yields CASSLGTGVRNTEAFF.

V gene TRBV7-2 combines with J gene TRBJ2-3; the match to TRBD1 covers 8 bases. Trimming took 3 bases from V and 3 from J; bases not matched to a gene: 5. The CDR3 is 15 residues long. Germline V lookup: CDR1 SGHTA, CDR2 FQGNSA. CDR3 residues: CASSFGQGRTDTQYF. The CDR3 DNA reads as TGTGCCAGCAGCTTCGGACAGGGAAGAACAGATACGCAGTATTTT.

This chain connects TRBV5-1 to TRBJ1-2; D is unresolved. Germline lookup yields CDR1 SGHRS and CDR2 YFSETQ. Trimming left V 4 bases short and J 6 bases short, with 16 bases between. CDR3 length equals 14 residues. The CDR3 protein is CASSRRQGGHGYTF. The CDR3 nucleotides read TGCGCCAGCAGCCGCCGACAAGGAGGCCATGGCTACACCTTC.

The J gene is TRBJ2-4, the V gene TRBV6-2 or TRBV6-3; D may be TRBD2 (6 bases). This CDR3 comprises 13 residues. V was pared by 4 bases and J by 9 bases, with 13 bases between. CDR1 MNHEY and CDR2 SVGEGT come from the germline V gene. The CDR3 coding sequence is TGTGCCAGCAGTTCCCCCCCCGGGGGCATTCAGTACTTC. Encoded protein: CASSSPPGGIQYF.

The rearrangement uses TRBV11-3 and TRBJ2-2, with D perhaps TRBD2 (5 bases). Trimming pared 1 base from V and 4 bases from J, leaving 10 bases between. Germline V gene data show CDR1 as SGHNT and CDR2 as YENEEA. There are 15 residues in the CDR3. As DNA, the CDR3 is TGTGCCAGCAGCTTAGTGGTAGGGAGCACCGGGGAGCTGTTTTTT. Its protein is CASSLVVGSTGELFF.

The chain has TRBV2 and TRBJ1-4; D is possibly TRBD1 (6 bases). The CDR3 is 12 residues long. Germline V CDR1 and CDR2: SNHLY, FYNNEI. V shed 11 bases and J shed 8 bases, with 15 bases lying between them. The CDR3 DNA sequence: TGTGCCTTATCGGACAGTGGCGAAAAACTGTTTTTT. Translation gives CALSDSGEKLFF.

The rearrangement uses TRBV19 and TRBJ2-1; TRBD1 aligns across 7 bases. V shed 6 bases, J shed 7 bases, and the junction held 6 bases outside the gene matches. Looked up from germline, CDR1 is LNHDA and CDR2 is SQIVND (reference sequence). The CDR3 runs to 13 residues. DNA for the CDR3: TGTGCCAGTAGGACAGGGTTCGAAAATGAGCAGTTCTTC. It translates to CASRTGFENEQFF.

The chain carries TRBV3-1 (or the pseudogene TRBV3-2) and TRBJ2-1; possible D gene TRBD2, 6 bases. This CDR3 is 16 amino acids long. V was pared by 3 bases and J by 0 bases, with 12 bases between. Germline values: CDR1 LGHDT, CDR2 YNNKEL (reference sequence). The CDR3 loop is CASSHSRESSYNEQFF. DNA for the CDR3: TGTGCCAGCAGCCACTCCCGGGAGAGCTCCTACAATGAGCAGTTCTTC.

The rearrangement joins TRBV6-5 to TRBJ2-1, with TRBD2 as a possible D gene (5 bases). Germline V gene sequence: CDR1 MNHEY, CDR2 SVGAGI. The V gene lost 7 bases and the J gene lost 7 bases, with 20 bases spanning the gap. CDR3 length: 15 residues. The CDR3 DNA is TGTGCCAGCAAAGGTTGGTCGGGGAAGTGGAATGAGCAGTTCTTC. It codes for CASKGWSGKWNEQFF.

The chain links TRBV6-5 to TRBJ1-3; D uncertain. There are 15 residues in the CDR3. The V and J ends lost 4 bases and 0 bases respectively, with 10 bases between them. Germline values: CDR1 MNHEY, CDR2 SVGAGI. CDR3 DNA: TGTGCCAGCAGTTTGAGCACCGGCTCTGGAAACACCATATATTTT. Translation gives CASSLSTGSGNTIYF.

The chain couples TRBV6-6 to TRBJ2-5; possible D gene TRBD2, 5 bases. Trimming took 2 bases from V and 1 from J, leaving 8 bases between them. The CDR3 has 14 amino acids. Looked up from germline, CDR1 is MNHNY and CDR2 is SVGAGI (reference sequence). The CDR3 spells CASSYGSSQETQYF. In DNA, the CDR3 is TGTGCCAGCAGTTACGGGAGCAGCCAAGAGACCCAGTACTTC.

CDR3 nucleotide sequence: TGTGCCTGGAGTGTAGGGACTAGCGGGAGTTGGAATGAGCAGTTCTTC. Translating gives CAWSVGTSGSWNEQFF. The chain employs TRBV30 and TRBJ2-1; 14 bases map to TRBD2. The junction had 5 bases not matched to a gene; V was cut back by 0 bases and J by 7 bases. The CDR3 has 16 residues. The germline gives CDR1 GTSNPN, CDR2 SVGIG (reference sequence).